These 28 T cell receptor beta chains came from one sample sequenced in a study of cytomegalovirus exposure and HLA in healthy donors. Amplification used 60 Vbeta primers and 13 Jbeta primers. TCRdb keeps only in-frame clones here, not all; method: immunoSEQ multiplex PCR. The repertoire shows about 200,000 clones; the top ten hold 0.9% to 1.4%. The sample comprised PBMCs. All receptors derive from a girl aged 2 to 10 in good health and CMV-seropositive.

The chain employs TRBV27 and TRBJ2-1; tentative D call: TRBD2 (5 bases). Trimming shortened V by 3 bases and J by 0 bases, and 9 bases separated the two germline ends. This CDR3 contains 15 residues. The germline CDR1 and CDR2 sequences are MNHEY and SMNVEV (reference sequence). CDR3: CASSLTEDSYNEQFF. As DNA, the CDR3 is TGTGCCAGCAGTTTGACGGAGGACTCCTACAATGAGCAGTTCTTC.

The V and J genes are TRBV30 and TRBJ2-7; 9 bases line up with TRBD2. The length of the CDR3 is 14 residues. Germline V gene sequence: CDR1 GTSNPN, CDR2 SVGIG (reference sequence). The ends lost 4 bases at V and 0 bases at J; junction bases unmatched: 4. The CDR3 loop is CAWNLAGLSYEQYF. The CDR3 DNA sequence: TGTGCCTGGAACCTAGCGGGGCTCTCCTACGAGCAGTACTTC.

The chain is built from TRBV9 and TRBJ2-7, with D perhaps matching TRBD2 (6 bases). V was trimmed by 4 bases and J by 2 bases, leaving 16 bases between them. The CDR3 has 15 residues. The germline gives CDR1 SGDLS, CDR2 YYNGEE. CDR3 region: CASSPDPGLTYEQYF. Written as DNA, the CDR3 is TGTGCCAGCAGCCCGGACCCGGGACTTACCTACGAGCAGTACTTC.

The genes are TRBV5-6 and TRBJ2-4, with D perhaps matching TRBD2 (6 bases). V was trimmed by 4 bases and J by 0 bases, leaving 8 bases between them. Germline assignment: CDR1 SGHDT and CDR2 YYEEEE. CDR3 length equals 14 residues. CDR3 nucleotide sequence: TGTGCCAGCAGCCCCGGGAGAGCCAAAAACATTCAGTACTTC. It encodes CASSPGRAKNIQYF.

The V gene is TRBV7-9, the J gene TRBJ2-5, with 8 bases aligning to TRBD2. Germline V gene lookup returns CDR1 SEHNR and CDR2 FQNEAQ (reference sequence). V lost 1 base and J lost 2; bases outside the gene matches: 6. The CDR3 is made up of 16 amino acids. The chain's CDR3 is CASSLVREGPQETQYF. The CDR3 bases are TGTGCCAGCAGCTTAGTCCGGGAGGGCCCTCAAGAGACCCAGTACTTC.

The rearrangement joins TRBV7-2 to TRBJ1-1, with D unclear. This CDR3 spans 15 amino acids. CDR1 is SGHTA and CDR2 is FQGNSA in the germline V gene. The V and J ends lost 0 bases and 1 base respectively, with 9 bases between them. For the CDR3, the DNA is TGTGCCAGCAGCTTAGCGATTACAGCGAACACTGAAGCTTTCTTT. This gives the protein CASSLAITANTEAFF.

The chain links TRBV9 to TRBJ2-1; TRBD2 aligns across 16 bases. The CDR3 has 19 amino acids. The germline V gene has CDR1 SGDLS and CDR2 YYNGEE. V shed 3 bases, J shed 6 bases, and the junction held 12 bases outside the gene matches. CDR3 DNA sequence: TGTGCCAGCAGCGCACAGGTGCCGGGACTAGCGGGAGGGGGCAATGAGCAGTTCTTC. This encodes CASSAQVPGLAGGGNEQFF.

The V and J genes are TRBV7-2 and TRBJ1-1, with D tentatively TRBD1 (6 bases). This CDR3 has 15 amino acids. Trimming took 2 bases from V and 1 from J, leaving 11 bases between them. Germline-derived CDR1 and CDR2 are SGHTA and FQGNSA. The CDR3 sequence is CASSLRGSWNTEAFF. The CDR3 DNA is TGTGCCAGCAGCTTAAGGGGGAGTTGGAACACTGAAGCTTTCTTT.

A remark on this clone: The junction differs from germline at one of its ends, possibly a read error. The chain couples TRBV28 to TRBJ1-2; D is possibly TRBD1 (5 bases). CDR3 length equals 14 residues. Germline V gives CDR1 MDHEN, CDR2 SYDVKM. CDR3 protein: CASSPPPGGYDYTF. The CDR3 DNA sequence: TGTGCCAGCAGTCCTCCACCCGGGGGGTATGACTACACCTTC.

J is TRBJ2-1 and V is TRBV27; D is possibly TRBD2 (7 bases). The V end was cut by 4 bases, the J end by 12 bases, with 19 bases between. From germline, CDR1 is MNHEY and CDR2 SMNVEV (reference sequence). CDR3 size: 14 residues. Here the CDR3 reads CASSSGASGGGQFF. The CDR3 bases are TGTGCCAGCAGTTCTGGGGCTAGCGGAGGGGGGCAGTTCTTC.

This chain links TRBV30 with TRBJ2-7; D is perhaps TRBD2 (5 bases). This CDR3 has 12 amino acids. V was pared by 3 bases and J by 2 bases, with 8 bases between. Germline V gene lookup returns CDR1 GTSNPN and CDR2 SVGIG (reference sequence). In DNA form, the CDR3 reads TGTGCCTGGAGCCGGGAAACCTACGAGCAGTACTTC. Translation: CAWSRETYEQYF.

The chain links TRBV30 to TRBJ2-3, with 14 bases aligning to TRBD2. V gave up 3 bases and J gave up 1 base; unmatched junction bases: 12. Germline values: CDR1 GTSNPN, CDR2 SVGIG (reference sequence). The CDR3 contains 19 residues. The CDR3 reads CAWRDPGLAGDWGTDTQYF. CDR3 bases: TGTGCCTGGAGGGATCCGGGACTAGCGGGAGATTGGGGCACAGATACGCAGTATTTT. Full variable domain (missing parts from reference TRBV30 and TRBJ2-3): SQTIHQWPATLVQPVGSPLSLECTVEGTSNPNLYWYRQAAGRGLQLLFYSVGIGQISSEVPQNLSASRPQDRQFILSSKKLLLSDSGFYLCAWRDPGLAGDWGTDTQYFGPGTRLTVL.

This chain connects TRBV5-1 to TRBJ2-3; D remains ambiguous. Looked up from germline, CDR1 is SGHRS and CDR2 is YFSETQ. CDR3 length equals 11 residues. The V and J ends lost 4 bases and 6 bases respectively, with 6 bases between them. The CDR3 protein is CASSIEDTQYF. DNA for the CDR3: TGCGCCAGCAGCATAGAGGATACGCAGTATTTT.

The gene calls are TRBV11-3 and TRBJ2-7, with 9 bases identical to TRBD1. The J segment lost 3 bases and the V segment lost 3 bases, leaving 9 bases of the junction unmatched. The CDR3 is 16 amino acids. The germline V gene encodes CDR1 SGHNT and CDR2 YENEEA. For the CDR3, the DNA is TGTGCCAGCAGCTTGGGACAGGGTGAAGGAGACTACGAGCAGTACTTC. Protein sequence: CASSLGQGEGDYEQYF.

The chain links TRBV2 to TRBJ1-3; D not certain. The CDR3 extends over 12 amino acids. With 5 bases removed from V and 15 bases from J, the gap between germline ends came to 17 bases. The germline V gene encodes CDR1 SNHLY and CDR2 FYNNEI. CDR3 amino acids: CASSLGAGQPYF. The CDR3 DNA reads as TGTGCCAGCAGTTTAGGTGCGGGCCAACCATATTTT.

This chain connects TRBV11-2 to TRBJ2-5; TRBD2 aligns across 7 bases. After removal of 2 bases from V and 4 bases from J, the junction contained 10 bases not matched to a gene. This CDR3 comprises 16 residues. The germline V gene has CDR1 SGHAT and CDR2 FQNNGV. The CDR3 sequence: CASSLWLADRGETQYF. DNA for the CDR3: TGTGCCAGCAGCTTATGGCTAGCGGACCGAGGAGAGACCCAGTACTTC. Filled out from reference TRBV11-2 and TRBJ2-5, the complete variable domain reads EAGVAQSPRYKIIEKRQSVAFWCNPISGHATLYWYQQILGQGPKLLIQFQNNGVVDDSQLPKDRFSAERLKGVDSTLKIQPAKLEDSAVYLCASSLWLADRGETQYFGPGTRLLVL.

The chain couples TRBV6-5 to TRBJ2-7; 7 bases align to TRBD1. The V gene's germline CDR1 is MNHEY and CDR2 SVGAGI. This CDR3 is built from 14 residues. V lost 6 bases and J lost 2; bases outside the gene matches: 7. The CDR3 is CASSLDRDTYEQYF. The CDR3 bases are TGTGCCAGCAGCCTCGACAGGGATACCTACGAGCAGTACTTC.

This sequence joins TRBV7-8 and TRBJ2-7; 8 bases map to TRBD2. The CDR3 spans 14 residues. Germline CDR1 SGHVS, CDR2 FQNEAQ. Trimming took 2 bases from V and 3 from J; bases not matched to a gene: 3. CDR3 DNA: TGTGCCAGCAGCTTAAGGGCGGGGGGCTACGAGCAGTACTTC. The encoded protein is CASSLRAGGYEQYF.

The chain recombines TRBV7-6 with TRBJ2-1; TRBD2 matches 14 bases. Unmatched junction bases numbered 7, after V lost 2 bases and J lost 7 bases. In germline, CDR1 is SGHVS, CDR2 FNYEAQ. The CDR3 spans 17 residues. CDR3 nucleotides: TGTGCCAGCAGCTTAAGGGGCGGGACTAGCGGGAGTAATGAGCAGTTCTTC. Protein sequence: CASSLRGGTSGSNEQFF.

This chain links TRBV28 with TRBJ1-2, with no clear D. The germline V and J ends were trimmed by 2 bases and 0 bases, with 16 bases remaining between them. Germline loops: CDR1 MDHEN, CDR2 SYDVKM. The CDR3 runs to 17 residues. CDR3 loop: CASSLIDRRGANYGYTF. The CDR3 DNA follows: TGTGCCAGCAGTTTAATAGACCGGAGAGGCGCTAACTATGGCTACACCTTC.

The chain uses TRBV5-1 and TRBJ1-5; 8 positions agree with TRBD1. CDR1 is SGHRS, CDR2 YFSETQ, per germline. After removal of 2 bases from V and 3 bases from J, the junction contained 19 bases not matched to a gene. The CDR3 runs 20 residues. The CDR3 reads CASSFQRQGRGLGSNQPQHF. DNA for the CDR3: TGCGCCAGCAGCTTTCAGAGACAGGGGAGGGGGTTGGGTTCCAATCAGCCCCAGCATTTT.

V and J are TRBV4-1 and TRBJ2-3; 11 bases fit TRBD2. Germline V lookup: CDR1 MGHRA, CDR2 YSYEKL. Unmatched junction bases numbered 6, after V lost 0 bases and J lost 1 base. This CDR3 has 18 residues. The CDR3, as DNA: TGCGCCAGCAGCCAAGAACTAGCGGGAGAAGGTGGCACAGATACGCAGTATTTT. Its protein is CASSQELAGEGGTDTQYF.

This chain connects TRBV4-1 to TRBJ2-5; 9 bases agree with TRBD2. Germline CDR1 reads MGHRA; CDR2 reads YSYEKL. The V segment lost 4 bases and the J segment 5 bases; nucleotides outside the gene matches: 8. The CDR3 is made up of 15 amino acids. The CDR3 coding sequence is TGCGCCAGCAGCCCATTAGCGGGAGTGGGGGAGACCCAGTACTTC. Its translation is CASSPLAGVGETQYF.

This chain links TRBV14 with TRBJ2-3; the D gene is possibly TRBD2 (6 bases). V was trimmed by 0 bases and J by 6 bases, leaving 19 bases between them. The CDR3 runs 17 residues. Germline V CDR1 and CDR2: SGHDN, FVKESK. CDR3 amino acids: CASSQDLGTYPLDTQYF. The CDR3 DNA reads TGTGCCAGCAGCCAAGATCTGGGGACTTATCCGCTGGATACGCAGTATTTT.

The chain employs TRBV27 and TRBJ1-1, with D hard to call. Trimming cost V 4 bases and J 0 bases, with 15 bases left between them. The CDR3 totals 16 residues. The germline gives CDR1 MNHEY, CDR2 SMNVEV (reference sequence). The CDR3 here is CASSSSSGSMNTEAFF. CDR3 in DNA: TGTGCCAGCAGTTCCTCAAGCGGAAGTATGAACACTGAAGCTTTCTTT.

Regarding this clone: The same CDR3 can be traced to other DNA sequences in this sample. The chain uses TRBV30 and TRBJ2-7; no clear D. Germline V CDR1 and CDR2: GTSNPN, SVGIG (reference sequence). The CDR3 runs 11 residues. Trimming removed 1 base from V and 3 bases from J, with 4 bases in between. CDR3 protein: CAWSGSYEQYF. For the CDR3, the DNA is TGTGCCTGGAGTGGGAGCTACGAGCAGTACTTC.

The chain carries TRBV4-1 and TRBJ2-4; TRBD2 aligns across 9 bases. Trimming at V came to 5 bases and at J to 12 bases, leaving 11 bases not matched to a gene. This CDR3 has 14 amino acids. The germline gives CDR1 MGHRA, CDR2 YSYEKL. The CDR3, as DNA: TGCGCCAGCAGCAACCTACTAGCGGGCCGCGGTCAGTACTTC. This codes for CASSNLLAGRGQYF.

V and J are TRBV4-2 and TRBJ2-7, with 7 nucleotides matching TRBD2. Germline assignment: CDR1 LGHNA and CDR2 YNFKEQ. J was trimmed by 3 bases and V by 0 bases; bases with no gene match: 14. The CDR3 totals 18 residues. The CDR3 loop is CASSQDVVLGLLHYEQYF. The CDR3 DNA is TGTGCCAGCAGCCAAGATGTGGTCTTGGGACTACTACACTACGAGCAGTACTTC.